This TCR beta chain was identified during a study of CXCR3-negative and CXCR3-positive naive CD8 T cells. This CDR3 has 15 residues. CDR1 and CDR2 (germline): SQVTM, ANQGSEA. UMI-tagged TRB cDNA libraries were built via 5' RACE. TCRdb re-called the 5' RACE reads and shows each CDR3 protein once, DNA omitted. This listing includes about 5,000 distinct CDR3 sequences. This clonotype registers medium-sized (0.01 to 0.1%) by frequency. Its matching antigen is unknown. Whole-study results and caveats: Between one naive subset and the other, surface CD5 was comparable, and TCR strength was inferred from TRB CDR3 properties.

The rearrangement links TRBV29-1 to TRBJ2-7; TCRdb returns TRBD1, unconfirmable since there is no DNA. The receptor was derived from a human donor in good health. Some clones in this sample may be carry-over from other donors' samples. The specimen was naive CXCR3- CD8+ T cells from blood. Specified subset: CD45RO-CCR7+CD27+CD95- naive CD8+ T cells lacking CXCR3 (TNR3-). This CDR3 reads CSVGAGTGPSYEQYF.